These 29 T cell receptor beta chains were sequenced from one sample in a study of regulatory T cells in long-lasting Graves disease. Time point specified: newly diagnosed GD, antithyroid drugs for less than 3 months. Isolated PBMC RNA provided the starting material for the TCR library. With iRepertoire HTBI primers and Arm-PCR of CDR3 regions, TCR beta libraries were built. Via MiXCR, TCRdb re-called the multiplex PCR reads, giving one row per CDR3 protein. The sample lists more than 300,000 distinct CDR3 sequences; 16% were seen once. These records were also assigned to another study, of T cells in Graves' hyperthyroidism and ophthalmopathy.

The source was peripheral blood mononuclear cells (PBMCs), collected at new diagnosis, from a patient treated with antithyroid drugs. The source is a woman aged 18-30 years with Graves disease.

This clonotype was detected ten times or more. The V and J genes are TRBV28 and TRBJ2-4, with D possibly TRBD2 on 5 matching bases. CDR1 and CDR2 (germline): MDHEN, SYDVKM. This CDR3 has 16 residues. V gave up 3 bases and J gave up 4 bases, with 16 bases separating them. The CDR3 sequence: CASSFTLRERKNIQYF. Written as DNA, the CDR3 is TGTGCCAGCAGTTTTACGCTCCGGGAAAGGAAAAACATTCAGTACTTC.

This clonotype was counted at least ten times. The V call is TRBV2, the J call TRBJ2-7, with 10 bases identical to TRBD2. This CDR3 is built from 15 residues. Losses at the gene ends were 1 base for V and 2 bases for J; bases not matched to a gene: 2. Germline-derived CDR1 and CDR2 are SNHLY and FYNNEI. CDR3 sequence reads: CASSEVGLAAYEQYF. The DNA of the CDR3 is TGTGCCAGCAGTGAAGTTGGACTAGCGGCCTACGAGCAGTACTTC.

At least ten counts were recorded for this clonotype. The chain links TRBV3-1 to TRBJ2-7; possible D gene TRBD1, 6 bases. The germline CDR1 and CDR2 sequences are LGHDT and YNNKEL (reference sequence). The CDR3 has 12 residues. V was trimmed by 1 base and J by 6 bases, leaving 7 bases between them. The DNA for the CDR3 is TGTGCCAGCAGCCAAGGCAGGGGCGAGCAGTACTTC. Protein sequence: CASSQGRGEQYF.

Concerning this clonotype itself: The likely explanation is a read error, given a far larger clone one base away. The J gene is TRBJ2-1, the V gene TRBV11-1, with a tentative D call TRBD1 (8 bases). There are 19 residues in the CDR3. Germline V CDR1 and CDR2: SGHAT, FQDESV (reference sequence). In DNA, the CDR3 is TGTGCCGGCAGCTTAGCACAGGGGGGGAAACTCAGCTCCTACAATGAGCAGTTCTTC. Translating gives CAGSLAQGGKLSSYNEQFF.

Ten or more counts support this clonotype. The rearrangement uses TRBV2 and TRBJ1-4, with 11 bases matching TRBD1. V gave up 6 bases and J gave up 7 bases; unmatched junction bases: 4. This CDR3 is 14 amino acids long. Germline assignment: CDR1 SNHLY and CDR2 FYNNEI. The DNA of the CDR3 is TGTGCCAGCAGCCGGACAGGGGGCGGTGAAAAACTGTTTTTT. Protein sequence: CASSRTGGGEKLFF.

This clonotype was found many times. This chain connects TRBV7-9 to TRBJ2-3; possible D gene TRBD2, 6 bases. Germline lookup yields CDR1 SEHNR and CDR2 FQNEAQ (reference sequence). There are 14 residues in the CDR3. The V gene lost 7 bases and the J gene lost 2 bases, with 13 bases spanning the gap. The CDR3 reads CASTETRPTDTQYF. Here the CDR3 DNA reads TGTGCCAGCACCGAGACTAGGCCCACAGATACGCAGTATTTT.

This clonotype occurred many times. This chain joins TRBV6-5 and TRBJ1-1, with D hard to call. The CDR3 sequence is 15 residues long. Trimming left V 0 bases short and J 0 bases short, with 8 bases between. Germline V gives CDR1 MNHEY, CDR2 SVGAGI. This CDR3 is CASSYSASMNTEAFF. DNA for the CDR3: TGTGCCAGCAGTTACTCCGCCAGCATGAACACTGAAGCTTTCTTT.

This clonotype showed up just a few times. The gene calls are TRBV7-9 and TRBJ2-2, with D possibly TRBD2 on 5 matching bases. Per germline, CDR1 SEHNR and CDR2 FQNEAQ (reference sequence). Trimming pared 2 bases from V and 5 bases from J, leaving 9 bases between. This CDR3 region has 14 residues. As DNA, the CDR3 is TGTGCCAGCAGCTTACGGACTTCTACCGGGGAGCTGTTTTTT. It is translated as CASSLRTSTGELFF.

The sample holds a few counts of this clonotype. This rearrangement joins TRBV29-1 to TRBJ1-2; possible D gene TRBD1, 5 bases. Germline lookup yields CDR1 SQVTM and CDR2 ANQGSEA. V lost 0 bases and J lost 3, with 14 bases in between. This CDR3 is 15 amino acids long. The CDR3 protein is CSVEDAGTYDYGYTF. CDR3 DNA sequence: TGCAGCGTTGAAGACGCTGGGACGTATGACTATGGCTACACCTTC.

This clonotype was seen repeatedly, ten times or more. V usage is TRBV5-6 and J usage is TRBJ2-3; 7 nucleotides agree with TRBD1. V gave up 2 bases and J gave up 1 base; unmatched junction bases: 4. The CDR3 totals 15 residues. Germline CDR1 is SGHDT and CDR2 is YYEEEE. CDR3: CASSLTGTGTDTQYF. The CDR3, as DNA: TGTGCCAGCAGCTTAACCGGGACAGGCACAGATACGCAGTATTTT.

The sample holds many counts of this clonotype. CDR3 nucleotide sequence: TGTGCCAGCAGTTTCCCCGGGGGTAGCGGGGGGTTTTACGAGCAGTACTTC. Translating gives CASSFPGGSGGFYEQYF. The genes are TRBV28 and TRBJ2-7, with TRBD2 matching 10 bases. Losses at the gene ends were 3 bases for V and 4 bases for J; bases not matched to a gene: 12. The CDR3 totals 17 residues. Per germline, CDR1 MDHEN and CDR2 SYDVKM.

Comments on this clonotype: The CDR3 ends on some other residue instead of the conserved phenylalanine or tryptophan, so this is likely a read error. The J gene is TRBJ2-1, the V gene TRBV12-3 or TRBV12-4; 12 nucleotides agree with TRBD2. The CDR3 totals 17 residues. Trimming removed 7 bases from V and 6 bases from J; junction bases left unmatched: 13. CDR3 in amino acids: CASTMERLAGATNEQFV. The CDR3 DNA sequence: TGTGCCAGCACCATGGAACGACTAGCGGGGGCCACCAATGAGCAGTTCGTC.

This clonotype showed up just a few times. This chain links TRBV7-9 with TRBJ2-3; 14 nucleotides match TRBD2. The CDR3 length is 15 residues. Trimming at V came to 5 bases and at J to 11 bases, leaving 9 bases not matched to a gene. Germline V gives CDR1 SEHNR, CDR2 FQNEAQ (reference sequence). CDR3 sequence reads: CASSTRTSGGHGQYF. The CDR3 DNA reads TGTGCCAGCAGCACCCGGACTAGCGGGGGGCATGGGCAGTATTTT.

The chain recombines TRBV5-1 with TRBJ2-5, with D hard to call. Germline V CDR1 and CDR2: SGHRS, YFSETQ. V lost 3 bases and J 5 bases, leaving 11 bases between the germline ends. The CDR3 is made up of 13 amino acids. DNA of the CDR3: TGCGCCAGCAGCTCGACGCCTAGTGAGACCCAGTACTTC. This translates into CASSSTPSETQYF.

This clonotype was seen only a few times. Relative to the germline gene, one junction end is altered; a read error may explain this. J is TRBJ2-5 and V is TRBV7-7, with TRBD1 matching over 9 bases. Germline values: CDR1 SSHAT, CDR2 FNYEAQ (reference sequence). The CDR3 length is 15 residues. CDR3 in amino acids: CASSLPGTGKETQYF. CDR3 DNA: TGTGCTAGCAGCTTACCCGGGACAGGGAAAGAGACCCAGTACTTC.

This clonotype was counted many times. The V and J genes are TRBV6-2 or TRBV6-3 and TRBJ1-1; TRBD1 might be the D (6 bases). V lost 0 bases, J lost 6 bases, and 14 bases lay in between. Germline-derived CDR1 and CDR2 are MNHEY and SVGEGT. The CDR3 is 15 amino acids. The CDR3 nucleotides read TGTGCCAGCAGTTACTCGGGGGCTGGATTGGCTGAAGCTTTCTTT. Protein product: CASSYSGAGLAEAFF.

In this sample, this clonotype turned up many times. The chain is built from TRBV5-1 and TRBJ2-1, with 7 nucleotides matching TRBD1. Unmatched junction bases numbered 9, after V lost 4 bases and J lost 8 bases. The CDR3 contains 14 residues. Germline V gives CDR1 SGHRS, CDR2 YFSETQ. The CDR3 reads CASSPGQSVDEQFF. The CDR3 region has the DNA TGCGCCAGCAGCCCGGGACAGTCCGTCGATGAGCAGTTCTTC.

The V gene is TRBV15, the J gene TRBJ2-3; D is ambiguous. In germline, CDR1 is LNHNV, CDR2 YYDKDF (reference sequence). V was pared by 5 bases and J by 0 bases, with 15 bases between. The CDR3 has 16 residues. In DNA form, the CDR3 reads TGTGCCACCAGCGAACCCCGCGGAGCGAGCACAGATACGCAGTATTTT. Protein product: CATSEPRGASTDTQYF.

This clonotype showed up many times. The V gene is TRBV18, the J gene TRBJ2-6, with 9 bases matching TRBD1. The CDR3 is 20 residues long. V lost 4 bases to trimming and J lost 0 bases; unmatched junction nucleotides: 13. Germline V gene lookup returns CDR1 KGHSH and CDR2 LQKENI. CDR3 in DNA: TGTGCCAGCTCACGACAGGGGGACTCCAGGTTCTTCTCTGGGGCCAACGTCCTGACTTTC. Its translation: CASSRQGDSRFFSGANVLTF. The full variable domain, completed using reference TRBV18 and TRBJ2-6, is NAGVMQNPRHLVRRRGQEARLRCSPMKGHSHVYWYRQLPEEGLKFMVYLQKENIIDESGMPKERFSAEFPKEGPSILRIQQVVRGDSAAYFCASSRQGDSRFFSGANVLTFGAGSRLTVL.

This clonotype came up many times. The DNA of the CDR3 is TGTGCCAGCAGTGAGATAGCGGGGACCTCCTACGAGCAGTACTTC. Its translation is CASSEIAGTSYEQYF. This chain links TRBV6-1 with TRBJ2-7; 8 nucleotides line up with TRBD2. From germline, CDR1 is MNHNS and CDR2 SASEGT. This CDR3 has 15 amino acids. After removal of 3 bases from V and 0 bases from J, the junction contained 4 bases not matched to a gene.

This clonotype was seen more than once but under ten times. The rearrangement links TRBV24-1 to TRBJ2-3; 12 bases are shared with TRBD2. V lost 3 bases and J lost 2; bases outside the gene matches: 2. The CDR3 covers 16 residues. Per germline, CDR1 KGHDR and CDR2 SFDVKD. CDR3 nucleotides: TGTGCCACCAGTGATCCTAGCGGGAGGGCCACAGATACGCAGTATTTT. Protein: CATSDPSGRATDTQYF.

This clonotype was seen a handful of times. This chain joins TRBV5-5 and TRBJ2-1, with 9 nucleotides matching TRBD1. CDR1 and CDR2 (germline): SGHKS, YYEKEE (reference sequence). The CDR3 sequence is 15 residues long. V was pared by 6 bases and J by 7 bases, with 11 bases of the junction left unmatched. The CDR3 sequence is CASTLRDREGNEQFF. The CDR3 DNA sequence: TGTGCCAGCACCCTTCGGGACAGGGAAGGTAATGAGCAGTTCTTC. Variable domain in full (rest from reference TRBV5-5 and TRBJ2-1): DAGVTQSPTHLIKTRGQQVTLRCSPISGHKSVSWYQQVLGQGPQFIFQYYEKEERGRGNFPDRFSARQFPNYSSELNVNALLLGDSALYLCASTLRDREGNEQFFGPGTRLTVL.

This clonotype turned up a few times. A much bigger clone sits one base away, suggesting this may be a read error. The rearrangement uses TRBV28 and TRBJ2-1; D unclear. V gave up 4 bases and J gave up 0 bases, with 13 bases separating them. Germline V gene lookup returns CDR1 MDHEN and CDR2 SYDVKM. The CDR3 consists of 16 residues. In DNA, the CDR3 is TGTGCCAGCAGTTCCTCCGGGTTTCCCTCCTACAATGAGCAGTTCTTC. This gives the protein CASSSSGFPSYNEQFF.

This sequence joins TRBV6-1 and TRBJ2-5; TRBD1 is a possible D gene (7 bases). With 6 bases removed from V and 0 bases from J, the gap between germline ends came to 20 bases. CDR1 and CDR2 (germline): MNHNS, SASEGT. This CDR3 is built from 17 residues. The DNA of the CDR3 is TGTGCCAGCAGGCGTAGGAGGGACAGACAATACCAAGAGACCCAGTACTTC. Translating gives CASRRRRDRQYQETQYF.

This clonotype appeared many times. The genes are TRBV20-1 and TRBJ1-5; the D gene is possibly TRBD1 (5 bases). CDR1 is DFQATT, CDR2 SNEGSKA, per germline (reference sequence). Trimming took off 6 bases at V and 1 base at J, with 10 bases between the two ends. The CDR3 sequence is 13 residues long. CDR3: CSALGGSNQPQHF. Written as DNA, the CDR3 is TGCAGTGCCCTTGGGGGGAGCAATCAGCCCCAGCATTTT.

The chain is built from TRBV5-1 and TRBJ1-2; 9 bases match TRBD1. After removal of 0 bases from V and 4 bases from J, the junction contained 4 bases not matched to a gene. Germline V gene data show CDR1 as SGHRS and CDR2 as YFSETQ. The CDR3 has 15 residues. The CDR3 spells CASSLATDRGYGYTF. The CDR3 coding sequence is TGCGCCAGCAGCTTGGCCACGGACAGGGGCTATGGCTACACCTTC.

The chain joins TRBV20-1 to TRBJ1-6; D is unclear. CDR1 is DFQATT and CDR2 is SNEGSKA in the germline V gene (reference sequence). The CDR3 has 14 amino acids. Trimming cost V 6 bases and J 6 bases, with 15 bases left between them. CDR3 DNA sequence: TGCAGTGCCGCGGCCACGAACTGTAATTCACCCCTCCACTTT. This gives the protein CSAAATNCNSPLHF.

This sequence joins TRBV14 and TRBJ2-7; tentatively, D is TRBD1 (6 bases). Germline lookup yields CDR1 SGHDN and CDR2 FVKESK. V was trimmed by 4 bases and J by 2 bases, leaving 12 bases between them. This CDR3 contains 14 residues. In DNA form, the CDR3 reads TGTGCCAGCAGCCTACTCAACAGGGCCTACGAGCAGTACTTC. Translating it yields CASSLLNRAYEQYF.

This clonotype was counted ten times or more. The chain employs TRBV30 and TRBJ2-1, with 11 bases identical to TRBD1. This CDR3 is built from 15 residues. Trimming at V came to 4 bases and at J to 7 bases, leaving 9 bases not matched to a gene. Germline V lookup: CDR1 GTSNPN, CDR2 SVGIG (reference sequence). The CDR3 nucleotides are TGTGCCTGGATGGGGGACAGGGGGGGGATGAATGAGCAGTTCTTC. This codes for CAWMGDRGGMNEQFF.